The 32 T cell receptor beta chains given below trace back to one sample, sequenced in a study of cytomegalovirus exposure and HLA in healthy donors. Use of 60 Vbeta and 13 Jbeta primers characterized the PCR. The assay was immunoSEQ multiplex PCR, and TCRdb's table has in-frame clones only and misses some. The sample has 110,000 or so clones, 67% seen once. What was sequenced was PBMCs. The receptors originated from a man younger than 35 in good health and CMV-seropositive.

This chain joins TRBV7-9 and TRBJ2-5, with 7 bases aligning to TRBD1. Germline lookup yields CDR1 SEHNR and CDR2 FQNEAQ (reference sequence). V lost 5 bases, J lost 9 bases, and 18 bases stayed unmatched. The length of the CDR3 is 16 residues. CDR3 nucleotides: TGTGCCAGCAGCGCACGACAGGGCCCGCCACGCGAGGCCCAGTACTTC. Translation: CASSARQGPPREAQYF.

V usage is TRBV4-2 and J usage is TRBJ1-4; no clear D gene. The V gene's germline CDR1 is LGHNA and CDR2 YNFKEQ. The CDR3 covers 16 residues. V was shortened by 0 bases and J by 5 bases, with 13 bases between the two germline ends. CDR3 in amino acids: CASSQERVELNEKLFF. The CDR3 coding sequence is TGTGCCAGCAGCCAAGAACGGGTAGAACTAAATGAAAAACTGTTTTTT.

In this sample, this clone turned up a few times. The rearrangement joins TRBV5-6 to TRBJ2-7, with a weak D call TRBD1 (5 bases). The ends were cut back, 4 bases at V and 2 bases at J, with 7 bases in the middle. This CDR3 has 12 residues. Looked up from germline, CDR1 is SGHDT and CDR2 is YYEEEE. CDR3 residues: CASSVGPYEQYF. DNA of the CDR3: TGTGCCAGCAGCGTGGGGCCCTACGAGCAGTACTTC.

The chain combines TRBV19 with TRBJ2-1; weak D call: TRBD2 (5 bases). With 5 bases removed from V and 7 bases from J, the gap between germline ends came to 12 bases. Germline V lookup: CDR1 LNHDA, CDR2 SQIVND (reference sequence). The CDR3 contains 13 residues. CDR3 amino acids: CASSLRLKNEQFF. The DNA of the CDR3 is TGTGCCAGTAGTCTCAGACTAAAAAATGAGCAGTTCTTC.

This chain links TRBV5-1 with TRBJ2-7, with 7 bases identical to TRBD1. The CDR3 consists of 13 residues. V gave up 3 bases and J gave up 6 bases; unmatched junction bases: 6. Germline CDR1 and CDR2: SGHRS and YFSETQ. The CDR3 coding sequence is TGCGCCAGCAGCTGGGGACAGTCCCGCGAGCAGTACTTC. Translation gives CASSWGQSREQYF.

This rearrangement joins TRBV21-1 to TRBJ1-4; the table assigns TRBD1, which was not confirmed against the DNA. TRBV21-1 is shown as a pseudogene. CDR3 length equals 15 residues. The CDR3: CASTRTGEKFEKLFF. The CDR3, as DNA: TGTGCCAGCACCCGGACAGGGGAGAAATTTGAAAAACTGTTTTTT.

This chain joins TRBV19 and TRBJ1-5; tentative D call: TRBD1 (5 bases). The CDR3 loop spans 12 amino acids. Trimming left V 6 bases short and J 5 bases short, with 8 bases between. The germline CDR1 and CDR2 sequences are LNHDA and SQIVND (reference sequence). CDR3 residues: CASRLGDQPQHF. Here the CDR3 DNA reads TGTGCCAGTAGGTTAGGGGATCAGCCCCAGCATTTT. The variable domain in full, with the rest retrieved from reference TRBV19 and TRBJ1-5, is DGGITQSPKYLFRKEGQNVTLSCEQNLNHDAMYWYRQDPGQGLRLIYYSQIVNDFQKGDIAEGYSVSREKKESFPLTVTSAQKNPTAFYLCASRLGDQPQHFGDGTRLSIL.

This clone occurred once. The V gene is TRBV5-1, the J gene TRBJ2-5; 9 nucleotides align to TRBD2. Per the germline V gene, CDR1 is SGHRS and CDR2 is YFSETQ. The CDR3 length is 16 residues. Germline trimming cut 7 bases from V and 5 bases from J; bases unmatched to any gene: 15. CDR3 residues: CASHAGGLFPGETQYF. The CDR3 nucleotides are TGCGCCAGCCATGCGGGGGGGCTTTTCCCCGGGGAGACCCAGTACTTC.

The chain carries TRBV6-5 and TRBJ1-2, with 8 bases that match TRBD1. CDR3 length equals 14 residues. V trimming: 2 bases; J trimming: 4 bases; junction bases outside the gene matches: 3. Germline V gene sequence: CDR1 MNHEY, CDR2 SVGAGI. CDR3 residues: CASSYLDRGYGYTF. The DNA for the CDR3 is TGTGCCAGCAGTTACCTCGACAGGGGCTATGGCTACACCTTC.

The chain combines TRBV7-2 with TRBJ1-3; D remains unclear. The V gene lost 1 base and the J gene lost 0 bases, with 10 bases spanning the gap. This CDR3 has 16 amino acids. CDR1 is SGHTA and CDR2 is FQGNSA in the germline V gene. The CDR3 here is CASSLVSGSSGNTIYF. CDR3 nucleotides: TGTGCCAGCAGCTTAGTGAGCGGTAGCTCTGGAAACACCATATATTTT.

This chain uses TRBV9 with TRBJ2-5; 8 bases align to TRBD2. The CDR3 spans 15 residues. Trimming removed 3 bases from V and 7 bases from J; junction bases left unmatched: 11. The V gene's germline CDR1 is SGDLS and CDR2 YYNGEE. CDR3 coding DNA: TGTGCCAGCAGCGCCGCGGGCGGGGGGTCGGGGACCCAGTACTTC. Translation: CASSAAGGGSGTQYF.

The chain carries TRBV28 and TRBJ2-1; 7 nucleotides line up with TRBD2. The ends lost 3 bases at V and 1 base at J; junction bases unmatched: 9. Germline CDR1 MDHEN, CDR2 SYDVKM. This CDR3 region has 17 residues. The CDR3 here is CASSFFRVRGSYNEQFF. In nucleotides, the CDR3 is TGTGCCAGCAGTTTCTTCCGAGTGCGGGGGTCCTACAATGAGCAGTTCTTC.

This sequence joins TRBV28 and TRBJ2-5; 12 bases agree with TRBD1. CDR1 is MDHEN, CDR2 SYDVKM, per germline. The CDR3 totals 16 residues. The V and J ends lost 6 bases and 4 bases, in that order; junction bases with no gene match: 9. The CDR3 DNA is TGTGCCAGCAGGTATTACCGGGACAGGGGGCGAGAGACCCAGTACTTC. It codes for CASRYYRDRGRETQYF.

For this clone: This specimen includes other DNA sequences encoding the same CDR3. The gene calls are TRBV5-1 and TRBJ2-3, with 10 bases lining up with TRBD2. Germline-derived CDR1 and CDR2 are SGHRS and YFSETQ. This CDR3 region has 16 residues. Trimming at V came to 4 bases and at J to 6 bases, leaving 11 bases not matched to a gene. CDR3 in amino acids: CASSLMTSGSFDTQYF. CDR3 nucleotides: TGCGCCAGCAGCCTAATGACTAGCGGGTCGTTTGATACGCAGTATTTT.

This clone has just a few counts. This chain joins TRBV10-3 and TRBJ2-3, with 7 bases matching TRBD2. V lost 5 bases, J lost 0 bases, and 5 bases stayed unmatched. The germline CDR1 and CDR2 sequences are ENHRY and SYGVKD. The CDR3 loop spans 15 amino acids. The CDR3 sequence: CAISLGGDSTDTQYF. DNA for the CDR3: TGTGCCATCAGTCTGGGGGGGGACAGCACAGATACGCAGTATTTT.

The chain links TRBV6-5 to TRBJ1-1; 10 nucleotides align to TRBD1. V dropped 5 bases and J dropped 5; count of bases not matched to a gene: 5. The CDR3 runs to 14 residues. Germline CDR1 is MNHEY and CDR2 is SVGAGI. CDR3 coding DNA: TGTGCCAGCAGTACCCGGGGACAGGGGACTGAAGCTTTCTTT. Encoded protein: CASSTRGQGTEAFF.

The chain is built from TRBV27 and TRBJ2-4, with 7 bases that match TRBD1. The junction had 5 bases not matched to a gene; V was cut back by 6 bases and J by 3 bases. Germline CDR1 MNHEY, CDR2 SMNVEV (reference sequence). The CDR3 covers 14 residues. This chain's CDR3 is CASRLGGVKNIQYF. CDR3 sequence (DNA): TGTGCCAGCAGGCTAGGGGGCGTCAAAAACATTCAGTACTTC.

This clone appeared a single time. The chain links TRBV5-5 to TRBJ2-7; the D is unclear. Germline-derived CDR1 and CDR2 are SGHKS and YYEKEE (reference sequence). CDR3 length equals 13 residues. V gave up 0 bases and J gave up 4 bases, with 8 bases separating them. The CDR3 DNA reads as TGTGCCAGCAGCTTGGTATTCCCTTACGAGCAGTACTTC. Amino acids: CASSLVFPYEQYF.

As regards this clone: This same CDR3 is encoded by further DNA sequences in the sample. This chain joins TRBV5-1 and TRBJ1-2; D may be TRBD1 (5 bases). V shed 7 bases and J shed 2 bases, with 15 bases lying between them. Germline lookup yields CDR1 SGHRS and CDR2 YFSETQ. The CDR3 is 14 residues long. CDR3 region: CASSRDSSNYGYTF. The CDR3 coding sequence is TGCGCCAGCTCCCGGGACTCTTCCAACTATGGCTACACCTTC.

The CDR3 sequence is CASSERTSGSYEQYF. The CDR3 DNA follows: TGTGCCAGCAGTGAAAGGACTAGCGGTTCCTACGAGCAGTACTTC. The V call is TRBV2, the J call TRBJ2-7; 10 bases match TRBD2. Germline assignment: CDR1 SNHLY and CDR2 FYNNEI. This CDR3 has 15 residues. V lost 2 bases to trimming and J lost 1 base; unmatched junction nucleotides: 2.

The rearrangement links TRBV4-2 to TRBJ1-2, with D possibly matching TRBD1 (5 bases). The V end lost 4 bases, the J end lost 4 bases, and 19 bases lay between the germline ends. The CDR3 spans 16 residues. CDR1 is LGHNA and CDR2 is YNFKEQ in the germline V gene. In nucleotides, the CDR3 is TGTGCCAGCAGCCTGGGCGGGGCGGAGGGAGGCTATGGCTACACCTTC. This encodes CASSLGGAEGGYGYTF.

A few counts support this clone. The J gene is TRBJ1-1, the V gene TRBV6-7, with D tentatively TRBD1 (6 bases). TRBV6-7 carries the ORF label, with uncertain function. CDR3 length equals 15 residues. Trimming took 7 bases from V and 5 from J, leaving 20 bases between them. As DNA, the CDR3 is TGTGCCAGCACCTTATCTAGGGGGGGGACTACTGAAGCTTTCTTT. Its protein product is CASTLSRGGTTEAFF.

The chain uses TRBV6-5 and TRBJ2-1, with 9 bases lining up with TRBD1. The CDR3 runs 15 residues. CDR1 and CDR2 (germline): MNHEY, SVGAGI. The V and J ends lost 4 bases and 3 bases, in that order; junction bases with no gene match: 4. The CDR3 loop reads CASSSGTGFYNEQFF. CDR3 in DNA: TGTGCCAGCAGTTCCGGGACAGGGTTCTACAATGAGCAGTTCTTC.

This clone was counted between two and nine times. The rearrangement joins TRBV5-1 to TRBJ1-6; D ambiguous. The length of the CDR3 is 15 residues. Trimming stripped 0 bases from V and 7 bases from J, with 11 bases between. Germline V gives CDR1 SGHRS, CDR2 YFSETQ. The CDR3 nucleotides read TGCGCCAGCAGCTTGGAGTTAGCGGGGAATTCACCCCTCCACTTT. This gives the protein CASSLELAGNSPLHF.

The chain joins TRBV27 to TRBJ1-2; D is perhaps TRBD1 (5 bases). V lost 2 bases and J 1 base, leaving 8 bases between the germline ends. From germline, CDR1 is MNHEY and CDR2 SMNVEV (reference sequence). CDR3 length equals 14 residues. This CDR3 reads CASSLRGLNYGYTF. The CDR3 DNA follows: TGTGCCAGCAGTTTAAGGGGCCTTAACTATGGCTACACCTTC.

The J gene is TRBJ1-5, the V gene TRBV28, with 8 positions matching TRBD1. The germline gives CDR1 MDHEN, CDR2 SYDVKM. The V and J ends lost 2 bases and 5 bases, in that order; junction bases with no gene match: 2. CDR3 length: 14 amino acids. CDR3 in DNA: TGTGCCAGCAGTTTAGGGACAGGCCATCAGCCCCAGCATTTT. Translating it yields CASSLGTGHQPQHF.

The chain has TRBV11-3 and TRBJ2-5; D call uncertain. V shed 1 base and J shed 4 bases, with 13 bases lying between them. The CDR3 length is 15 residues. Germline V gives CDR1 SGHNT, CDR2 YENEEA. The DNA for the CDR3 is TGTGCCAGCAGCTTAGTTCCCTCTTCAGGAGAGACCCAGTACTTC. Protein sequence: CASSLVPSSGETQYF.

The chain uses TRBV5-1 and TRBJ2-3, with TRBD2 as a possible D gene (6 bases). The CDR3 is 15 amino acids. Between the trimmed V and J ends, which lost 0 bases and 2 bases, there was a span of 10 bases. CDR1 and CDR2 from the germline V gene are SGHRS and YFSETQ. The CDR3 spells CASSLVRGSTDTQYF. The CDR3 coding sequence is TGCGCCAGCAGCTTGGTACGGGGGTCCACAGATACGCAGTATTTT.

V is TRBV20-1 and J is TRBJ2-1; D is unresolved. Germline V gene sequence: CDR1 DFQATT, CDR2 SNEGSKA (reference sequence). The length of the CDR3 is 10 residues. The V end was cut by 2 bases, the J end by 10 bases, with 6 bases between. CDR3 in DNA: TGCAGTGCTAGAATCCTCGAGCAGTTCTTC. It encodes CSARILEQFF.

The J gene is TRBJ1-5, the V gene TRBV5-6, with D unclear. The V end lost 4 bases, the J end lost 0 bases, and 8 bases lay between the germline ends. This CDR3 contains 14 residues. Germline CDR1 is SGHDT and CDR2 is YYEEEE. In nucleotides, the CDR3 is TGTGCCAGCAGCCTGCGGGGTAGCAATCAGCCCCAGCATTTT. It encodes CASSLRGSNQPQHF.

V usage is TRBV19 and J usage is TRBJ1-1, with 7 bases matching TRBD1. Losses at the gene ends were 2 bases for V and 6 bases for J; bases not matched to a gene: 3. CDR1 and CDR2 from the germline V gene are LNHDA and SQIVND (reference sequence). The CDR3 length is 13 residues. The CDR3 loop is CASSITGTAEAFF. In DNA, the CDR3 is TGTGCCAGTAGTATAACCGGGACAGCTGAAGCTTTCTTT.

This rearrangement joins TRBV28 to TRBJ1-1; D unclear. CDR1 MDHEN and CDR2 SYDVKM come from the germline V gene. This CDR3 is built from 10 residues. V was shortened by 10 bases and J by 7 bases, with 10 bases between the two germline ends. The CDR3 protein is CATHTREAFF. The CDR3 DNA reads TGTGCCACCCACACCCGTGAAGCTTTCTTT.